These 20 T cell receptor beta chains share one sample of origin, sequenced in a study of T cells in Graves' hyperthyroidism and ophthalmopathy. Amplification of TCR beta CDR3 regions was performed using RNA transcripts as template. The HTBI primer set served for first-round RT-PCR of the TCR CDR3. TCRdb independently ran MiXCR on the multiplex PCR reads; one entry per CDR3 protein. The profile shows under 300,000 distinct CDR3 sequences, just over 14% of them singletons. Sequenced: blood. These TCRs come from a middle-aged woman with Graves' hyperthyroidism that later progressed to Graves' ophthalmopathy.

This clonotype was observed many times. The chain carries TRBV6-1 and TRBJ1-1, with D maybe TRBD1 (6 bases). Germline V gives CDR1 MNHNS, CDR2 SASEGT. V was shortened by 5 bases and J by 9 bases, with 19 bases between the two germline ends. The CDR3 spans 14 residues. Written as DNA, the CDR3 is TGTGCCAGCAGTTTCGGGGGGCCCACTGAGAAAGCTTTCTTT. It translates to CASSFGGPTEKAFF.

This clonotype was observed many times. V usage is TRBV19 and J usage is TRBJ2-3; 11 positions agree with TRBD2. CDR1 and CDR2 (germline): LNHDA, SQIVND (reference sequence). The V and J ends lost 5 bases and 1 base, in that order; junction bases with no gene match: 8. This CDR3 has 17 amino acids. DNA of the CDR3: TGTGCCAGTAGTCCCGAGGCGGGACTAGCGGGCACAGATACGCAGTATTTT. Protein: CASSPEAGLAGTDTQYF.

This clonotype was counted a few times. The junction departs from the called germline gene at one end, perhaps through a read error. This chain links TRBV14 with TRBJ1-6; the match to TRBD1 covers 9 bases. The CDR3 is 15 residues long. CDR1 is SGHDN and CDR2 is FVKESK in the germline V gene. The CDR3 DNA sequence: TGTGCCAGCAGCCACTCGACAGGGGGTCATTCACCCCTCCGCTTT. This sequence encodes CASSHSTGGHSPLRF. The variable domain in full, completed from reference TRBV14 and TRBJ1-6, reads EAGVTQFPSHSVIEKGQTVTLRCDPISGHDNLYWYRRVMGKEIKFLLHFVKESKQDESGMPNNRFLAERTGGTYSTLKVQPAELEDSGVYFCASSHSTGGHSPLRFGNGTRLTVT.

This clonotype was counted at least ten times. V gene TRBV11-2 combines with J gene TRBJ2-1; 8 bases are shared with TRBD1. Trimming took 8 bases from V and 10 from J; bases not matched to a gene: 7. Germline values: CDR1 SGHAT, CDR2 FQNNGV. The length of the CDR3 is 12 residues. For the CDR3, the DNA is TGTGCCAGCGGGATGACAGGGGTCGAGCAGTTCTTC. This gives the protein CASGMTGVEQFF.

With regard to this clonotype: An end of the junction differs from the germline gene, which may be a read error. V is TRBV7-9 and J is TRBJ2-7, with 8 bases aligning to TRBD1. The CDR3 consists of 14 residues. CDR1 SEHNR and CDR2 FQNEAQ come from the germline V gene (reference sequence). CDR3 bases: TGTGCCAACAGCTTGGGCCAGGGGGCTTACGAGCAGTACTTC. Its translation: CANSLGQGAYEQYF.

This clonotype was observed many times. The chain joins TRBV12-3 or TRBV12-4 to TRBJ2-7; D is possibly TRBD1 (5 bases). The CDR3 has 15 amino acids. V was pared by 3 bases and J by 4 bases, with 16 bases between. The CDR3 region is CASSFAQGTVYEQYF. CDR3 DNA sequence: TGTGCCAGCAGTTTCGCCCAGGGCACCGTTTACGAGCAGTACTTC.

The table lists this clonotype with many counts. CDR3 nucleotides: TGTGCCAGCAGCTTCTACGGGCAGGGGCAAGAGACCCAGTACTTC. Protein product: CASSFYGQGQETQYF. The chain employs TRBV5-6 and TRBJ2-5, with D tentatively TRBD1 (6 bases). Germline assignment: CDR1 SGHDT and CDR2 YYEEEE. This CDR3 region has 15 residues. V was trimmed by 2 bases and J by 2 bases, leaving 13 bases between them.

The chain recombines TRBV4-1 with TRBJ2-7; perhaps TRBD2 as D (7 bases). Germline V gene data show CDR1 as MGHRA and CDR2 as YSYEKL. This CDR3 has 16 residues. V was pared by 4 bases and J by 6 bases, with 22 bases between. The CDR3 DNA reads TGCGCCAGCAGCCTGTACACCGGGGGCGGGAGTAGCGAGCAGTACTTC. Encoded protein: CASSLYTGGGSSEQYF.

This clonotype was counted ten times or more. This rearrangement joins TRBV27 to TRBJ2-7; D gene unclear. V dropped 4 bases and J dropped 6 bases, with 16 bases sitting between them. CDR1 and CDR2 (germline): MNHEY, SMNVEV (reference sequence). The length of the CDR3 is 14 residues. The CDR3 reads CASSSELKHCEQYF. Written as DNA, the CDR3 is TGTGCCAGCAGTTCCGAATTGAAGCACTGCGAGCAGTACTTC.

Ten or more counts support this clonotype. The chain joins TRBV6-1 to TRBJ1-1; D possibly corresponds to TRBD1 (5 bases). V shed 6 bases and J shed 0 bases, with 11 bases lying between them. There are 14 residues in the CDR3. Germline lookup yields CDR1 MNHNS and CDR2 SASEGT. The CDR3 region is CASRVKGLNTEAFF. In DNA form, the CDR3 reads TGTGCCAGCAGAGTGAAGGGGTTGAACACTGAAGCTTTCTTT.

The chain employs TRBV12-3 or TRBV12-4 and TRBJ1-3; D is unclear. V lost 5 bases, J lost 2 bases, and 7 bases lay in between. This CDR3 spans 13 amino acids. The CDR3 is CASSARAGNTIYF. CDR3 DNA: TGTGCCAGCAGTGCGAGAGCTGGAAACACCATATATTTT.

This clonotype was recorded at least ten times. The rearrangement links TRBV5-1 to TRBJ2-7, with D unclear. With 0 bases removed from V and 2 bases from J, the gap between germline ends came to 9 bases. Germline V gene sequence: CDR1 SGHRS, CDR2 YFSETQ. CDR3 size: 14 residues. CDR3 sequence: CASSLAQATYEQYF. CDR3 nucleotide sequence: TGCGCCAGCAGCTTGGCGCAGGCCACCTACGAGCAGTACTTC.

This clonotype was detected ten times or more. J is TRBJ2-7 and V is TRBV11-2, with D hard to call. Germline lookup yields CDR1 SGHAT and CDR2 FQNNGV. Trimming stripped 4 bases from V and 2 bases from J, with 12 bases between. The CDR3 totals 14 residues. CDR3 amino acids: CASSSGLAPYEQYF. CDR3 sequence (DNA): TGTGCCAGCAGCTCCGGGCTCGCGCCCTACGAGCAGTACTTC.

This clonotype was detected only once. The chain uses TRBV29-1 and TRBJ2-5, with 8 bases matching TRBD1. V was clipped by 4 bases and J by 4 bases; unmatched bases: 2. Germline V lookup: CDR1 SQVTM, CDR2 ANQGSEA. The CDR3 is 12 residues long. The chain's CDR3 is CSVVRGLETQYF. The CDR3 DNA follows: TGCAGCGTTGTCAGGGGGCTAGAGACCCAGTACTTC.

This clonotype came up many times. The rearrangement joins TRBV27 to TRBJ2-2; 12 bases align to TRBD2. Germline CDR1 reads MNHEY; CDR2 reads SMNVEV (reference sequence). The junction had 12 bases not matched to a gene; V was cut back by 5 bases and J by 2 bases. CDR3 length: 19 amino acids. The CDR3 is CASSVLVASGRANTGELFF. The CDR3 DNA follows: TGTGCCAGCAGTGTCTTGGTGGCTAGCGGGAGGGCCAACACCGGGGAGCTGTTTTTT.

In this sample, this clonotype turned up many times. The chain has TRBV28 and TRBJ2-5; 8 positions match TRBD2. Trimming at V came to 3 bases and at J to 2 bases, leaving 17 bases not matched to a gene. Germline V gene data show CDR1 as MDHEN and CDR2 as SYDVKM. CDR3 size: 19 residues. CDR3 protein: CASSFGGSGSGTNQETQYF. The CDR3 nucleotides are TGTGCCAGCAGTTTTGGGGGATCGGGTAGCGGGACCAATCAAGAGACCCAGTACTTC.

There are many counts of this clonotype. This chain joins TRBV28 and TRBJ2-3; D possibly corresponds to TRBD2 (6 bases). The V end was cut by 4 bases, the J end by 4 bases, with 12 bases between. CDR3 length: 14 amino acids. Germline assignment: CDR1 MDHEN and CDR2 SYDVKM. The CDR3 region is CASSYRGSADTQYF. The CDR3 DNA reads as TGTGCCAGCAGTTACCGGGGGAGCGCAGATACGCAGTATTTT.

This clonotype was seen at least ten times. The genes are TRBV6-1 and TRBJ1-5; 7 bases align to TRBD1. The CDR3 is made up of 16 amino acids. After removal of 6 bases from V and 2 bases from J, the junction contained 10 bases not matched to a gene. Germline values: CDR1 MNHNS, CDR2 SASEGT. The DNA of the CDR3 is TGTGCCAGCAGCAGCGGGGCAGGGGGTCGCAATCAGCCCCAGCATTTT. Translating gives CASSSGAGGRNQPQHF.

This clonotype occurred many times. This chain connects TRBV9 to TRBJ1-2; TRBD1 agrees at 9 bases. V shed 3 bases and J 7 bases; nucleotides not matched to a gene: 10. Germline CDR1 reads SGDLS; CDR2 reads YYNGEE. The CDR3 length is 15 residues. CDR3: CASSGYRDREFGYTF. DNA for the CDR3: TGTGCCAGCAGCGGGTACCGGGACAGGGAGTTTGGCTACACCTTC.

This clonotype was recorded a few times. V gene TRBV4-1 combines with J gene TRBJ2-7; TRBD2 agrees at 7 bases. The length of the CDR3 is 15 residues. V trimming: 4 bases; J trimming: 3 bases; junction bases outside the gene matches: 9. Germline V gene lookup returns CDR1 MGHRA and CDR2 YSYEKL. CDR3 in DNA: TGCGCCAGCAGCCGCGCCGGGACTACCATCTACGAGCAGTACTTC. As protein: CASSRAGTTIYEQYF.